The 26 T cell receptor beta chains below all came from one sample that was sequenced in a study of cytomegalovirus exposure and HLA in healthy donors. The study ran its PCR with 60 Vbeta and 13 Jbeta primers. Using immunoSEQ multiplex PCR, the repertoire was profiled, and TCRdb retains in-frame clones only, with some absent. The sample has approximately 110,000 clones; about 78% are singletons. The sample consisted of PBMCs. These TCRs come from a woman between 40 and 50 years old in good health and CMV-seropositive.

The chain joins TRBV9 to TRBJ2-7; 7 positions match TRBD2. The CDR3 is 13 residues long. The germline V gene encodes CDR1 SGDLS and CDR2 YYNGEE. V lost 4 bases to trimming and J lost 1 base; unmatched junction nucleotides: 2. CDR3 DNA: TGTGCCAGCAGCTGGGGGGGATCCTACGAGCAGTACTTC. It is translated as CASSWGGSYEQYF.

The table lists this clone with a few counts. This chain joins TRBV7-8 and TRBJ1-5; 7 positions agree with TRBD1. CDR3 length: 15 amino acids. Germline CDR1 reads SGHVS; CDR2 reads FQNEAQ. With 2 bases clipped from V and 5 bases from J, the junction kept 6 bases outside the gene matches. This CDR3 is CASSLRDRVDQPQHF. In DNA form, the CDR3 reads TGTGCCAGCAGCTTACGCGACAGGGTCGATCAGCCCCAGCATTTT.

This clone was observed a single time. The CDR3 is CASRGEGQANTEAFF. The DNA of the CDR3 is TGTGCCAGTAGGGGGGAGGGACAGGCCAACACTGAAGCTTTCTTT. The V call is TRBV19, the J call TRBJ1-1; 8 nucleotides line up with TRBD1. The CDR3 length is 15 residues. The germline gives CDR1 LNHDA, CDR2 SQIVND (reference sequence). The ends lost 6 bases at V and 2 bases at J; junction bases unmatched: 8.

This clone occurred once. V is TRBV5-1 and J is TRBJ1-1; the D gene is possibly TRBD1 (5 bases). V was clipped by 0 bases and J by 5 bases, with 14 bases between them. The CDR3 is made up of 15 amino acids. Germline V gene sequence: CDR1 SGHRS, CDR2 YFSETQ. The CDR3, as DNA: TGCGCCAGCAGCTTGGACGGCCAGGGCGGAACTGAAGCTTTCTTT. This codes for CASSLDGQGGTEAFF.

The chain joins TRBV7-9 to TRBJ1-6; the D is unclear. V lost 6 bases, J lost 8 bases, and 5 bases lay in between. The germline gives CDR1 SEHNR, CDR2 FQNEAQ (reference sequence). The CDR3 runs to 11 residues. Here the CDR3 reads CASSRDSPLHF. DNA for the CDR3: TGTGCCAGCAGTCGAGATTCACCCCTCCACTTT.

V usage is TRBV4-1 and J usage is TRBJ2-1, with 7 bases fitting TRBD2. Germline lookup yields CDR1 MGHRA and CDR2 YSYEKL. The CDR3 length is 14 residues. J gave up 7 bases and V 3 bases, and 6 bases lay outside the gene matches. CDR3 nucleotide sequence: TGCGCCAGCAGCCATCCGGGACTACTTAATGAGCAGTTCTTC. Its translation: CASSHPGLLNEQFF.

The chain has TRBV19 and TRBJ1-5, with 9 bases lining up with TRBD1. The CDR3 length is 16 residues. The V gene end was trimmed by 7 bases and the J gene end by 6 bases; junction bases not matched to a gene: 13. Germline assignment: CDR1 LNHDA and CDR2 SQIVND (reference sequence). The CDR3 coding sequence is TGTGCCAGTAATAGGGGAGGGGGACAGGGCAGTCAGCCCCAGCATTTT. The encoded protein is CASNRGGGQGSQPQHF.

The V and J genes are TRBV5-1 and TRBJ2-7; 11 nucleotides line up with TRBD1. Germline V lookup: CDR1 SGHRS, CDR2 YFSETQ. With 4 bases clipped from V and 6 bases from J, the junction kept 6 bases outside the gene matches. The CDR3 extends over 14 amino acids. The CDR3 protein is CASSPADRGREQYF. The DNA for the CDR3 is TGCGCCAGCAGCCCGGCGGACAGGGGGCGCGAGCAGTACTTC.

This rearrangement joins TRBV7-8 to TRBJ2-5; 8 bases match TRBD2. The CDR3 has 16 residues. V was clipped by 3 bases and J by 3 bases; unmatched bases: 9. The germline gives CDR1 SGHVS, CDR2 FQNEAQ. The DNA for the CDR3 is TGTGCCAGCAGCTTTCCGGGACTAGGGCGAAAAGAGACCCAGTACTTC. It codes for CASSFPGLGRKETQYF. The variable domain in full, completed from reference TRBV7-8 and TRBJ2-5, reads GAGVSQSPRYKVAKRGQDVALRCDPISGHVSLFWYQQALGQGPEFLTYFQNEAQLDKSGLPSDRFFAERPEGSVSTLKIQRTQQEDSAVYLCASSFPGLGRKETQYFGPGTRLLVL.

The rearrangement links TRBV7-2 to TRBJ1-5; TRBD1 is a possible D gene (6 bases). V was clipped by 3 bases and J by 3 bases, with 12 bases between them. Germline CDR1 SGHTA, CDR2 FQGNSA. The CDR3 is 15 residues long. The chain's CDR3 is CASSLRGATNQPQHF. Here the CDR3 DNA reads TGTGCCAGCAGCTTGCGGGGGGCTACCAATCAGCCCCAGCATTTT.

A single count supports this clone. V is TRBV4-2 and J is TRBJ1-5; weak D call: TRBD1 (5 bases). With 3 bases removed from V and 7 bases from J, the gap between germline ends came to 13 bases. Germline V gives CDR1 LGHNA, CDR2 YNFKEQ. The CDR3 extends over 14 amino acids. The CDR3 DNA reads as TGTGCCAGCAGCCAGGGGAGGGGAGGGCAGCCCCAGCATTTT. It yields the protein CASSQGRGGQPQHF.

The CDR3 region is CASSSQIMNTEAFF. CDR3 nucleotides: TGTGCCAGCAGCTCCCAGATCATGAACACTGAAGCTTTCTTT. The J gene is TRBJ1-1, the V gene TRBV7-2; D ambiguous. This CDR3 is built from 14 residues. V was clipped by 4 bases and J by 0 bases, with 9 bases between them. Germline V CDR1 and CDR2: SGHTA, FQGNSA.

As for this clone: Relative to the germline gene, one junction end is altered; a read error may explain this. The chain has TRBV7-7 and TRBJ1-5; possible D gene TRBD1, 6 bases. CDR1 and CDR2 from the germline V gene are SSHAT and FNYEAQ (reference sequence). This CDR3 comprises 22 residues. In DNA, the CDR3 is TGTGCTAGCAGCTTAGGACCCAACTCCTGGACAGTTTACTACCATAGCAATCAGCCCCAGCATTTT. Translated: CASSLGPNSWTVYYHSNQPQHF.

This rearrangement joins TRBV5-1 to TRBJ2-5; TRBD2 matches 8 bases. J was trimmed by 2 bases and V by 0 bases; bases with no gene match: 9. Germline CDR1 reads SGHRS; CDR2 reads YFSETQ. There are 17 residues in the CDR3. The CDR3 loop is CASSLGPGGPRQETQYF. The CDR3 DNA is TGCGCCAGCAGCTTGGGCCCGGGGGGGCCTCGGCAAGAGACCCAGTACTTC. Drawing the rest from reference TRBV5-1 and TRBJ2-5, the complete variable domain is KAGVTQTPRYLIKTRGQQVTLSCSPISGHRSVSWYQQTPGQGLQFLFEYFSETQRNKGNFPGRFSGRQFSNSRSEMNVSTLELGDSALYLCASSLGPGGPRQETQYFGPGTRLLVL.

The CDR3: CASSEAGGRGYTF. CDR3 coding DNA: TGTGCCAGCAGTGAAGCAGGGGGCCGTGGCTACACCTTC. The genes are TRBV6-1 and TRBJ1-2; 7 bases line up with TRBD1. Germline values: CDR1 MNHNS, CDR2 SASEGT. Unmatched junction bases numbered 2, after V lost 0 bases and J lost 7 bases. The CDR3 totals 13 residues.

The chain joins TRBV14 to TRBJ1-2; 8 nucleotides agree with TRBD1. The CDR3 totals 17 residues. Germline-derived CDR1 and CDR2 are SGHDN and FVKESK. V lost 1 base and J lost 5; bases outside the gene matches: 12. The CDR3 sequence: CASSQGRTGRGGYGYTF. The CDR3 DNA reads TGTGCCAGCAGCCAAGGACGGACAGGGCGGGGTGGTTATGGCTACACCTTC.

This chain joins TRBV7-2 and TRBJ2-5; D possibly corresponds to TRBD2 (7 bases). Deletions cut 5 bases from V and 5 bases from J, with 24 bases between. The CDR3 sequence is 17 residues long. CDR1 and CDR2 from the germline V gene are SGHTA and FQGNSA. CDR3 coding DNA: TGTGCCAGCAGCCCCCTCGGAGGTGCGGGGGCCGGGGAGACCCAGTACTTC. Its protein product is CASSPLGGAGAGETQYF.

This clone was seen once. V usage is TRBV4-1 and J usage is TRBJ1-4; no definite D call. V was clipped by 0 bases and J by 10 bases, with 15 bases between them. Per germline, CDR1 MGHRA and CDR2 YSYEKL. CDR3 length: 15 amino acids. The CDR3 region has the DNA TGCGCCAGCAGCCAAGATCCGGGGTATGATCGAAAACTGTTTTTT. This sequence encodes CASSQDPGYDRKLFF.

This sequence joins TRBV19 and TRBJ1-4, with D possibly matching TRBD1 (5 bases). Looked up from germline, CDR1 is LNHDA and CDR2 is SQIVND (reference sequence). The CDR3 has 14 residues. Trimming left V 6 bases short and J 4 bases short, with 12 bases between. This CDR3 is CASSQGISNEKLFF. The CDR3 DNA is TGTGCCAGTAGCCAGGGTATAAGTAATGAAAAACTGTTTTTT.

The chain couples TRBV5-4 to TRBJ2-5; 10 bases map to TRBD2. The CDR3 totals 17 residues. In germline, CDR1 is SGHNT, CDR2 YYREEE (reference sequence). Trimming removed 2 bases from V and 2 bases from J; junction bases left unmatched: 9. CDR3: CASSLKVTSGTQETQYF. For the CDR3, the DNA is TGTGCCAGCAGCTTAAAAGTCACTAGCGGGACACAAGAGACCCAGTACTTC.

The rearrangement links TRBV19 to TRBJ2-7; 10 bases match TRBD1. This CDR3 region has 14 residues. Unmatched junction bases numbered 8, after V lost 7 bases and J lost 5 bases. Germline V gene sequence: CDR1 LNHDA, CDR2 SQIVND (reference sequence). In DNA, the CDR3 is TGTGCCAGTACCTCAATGGGACAGGGGAACGAGCAGTACTTC. It codes for CASTSMGQGNEQYF.

This clone was recorded once. The chain has TRBV10-2 and TRBJ2-5; 14 bases are shared with TRBD2. The V and J ends lost 9 bases and 8 bases, in that order; junction bases with no gene match: 11. The CDR3 runs to 15 residues. Germline V lookup: CDR1 WSHSY, CDR2 SAAADI. The chain's CDR3 is CASKGTSGGSGTQYF. CDR3 nucleotide sequence: TGCGCCAGTAAGGGGACTAGCGGGGGTAGTGGAACCCAGTACTTC.

This chain joins TRBV29-1 and TRBJ1-1; no definite D call. Germline V gene lookup returns CDR1 SQVTM and CDR2 ANQGSEA. This CDR3 has 13 amino acids. V was trimmed by 1 base and J by 0 bases, leaving 6 bases between them. Here the CDR3 DNA reads TGCAGCGTTGAAGCCGAGATGAACACTGAAGCTTTCTTT. Translated, it gives CSVEAEMNTEAFF.

The gene calls are TRBV7-9 and TRBJ2-5, with a possible D match to TRBD1 (5 bases). Between the trimmed V and J ends, which lost 2 bases and 2 bases, there was a span of 6 bases. This CDR3 has 13 amino acids. Germline CDR1 SEHNR, CDR2 FQNEAQ (reference sequence). As DNA, the CDR3 is TGTGCCAGCAGCTTATACAGGCAAGAGACCCAGTACTTC. This encodes CASSLYRQETQYF.

This chain links TRBV6-5 with TRBJ1-3; 9 bases are shared with TRBD1. The V segment lost 5 bases and the J segment 2 bases; nucleotides outside the gene matches: 4. The germline V gene encodes CDR1 MNHEY and CDR2 SVGAGI. This CDR3 comprises 15 residues. The CDR3 reads CASSPGTGPGNTIYF. CDR3 bases: TGTGCCAGCAGTCCCGGGACAGGGCCTGGAAACACCATATATTTT.

This chain uses TRBV2 with TRBJ1-2; D remains ambiguous. The CDR3 loop spans 10 amino acids. CDR1 and CDR2 (germline): SNHLY, FYNNEI. Trimming shortened V by 9 bases and J by 7 bases, and 9 bases separated the two germline ends. The CDR3 spells CASRGGGYTF. CDR3 nucleotide sequence: TGTGCCAGTCGGGGAGGTGGCTACACCTTC. The whole variable domain, remainder taken from reference TRBV2 and TRBJ1-2, is EPEVTQTPSHQVTQMGQEVILRCVPISNHLYFYWYRQILGQKVEFLVSFYNNEISEKSEIFDDQFSVERPDGSNFTLKIRSTKLEDSAMYFCASRGGGYTFGSGTRLTVV.